Each of the 27 T cell receptor beta chains below was sequenced from the same sample in a study of T-cell memory formation after mild COVID-19. TCRdb reanalysed the 5' RACE reads using MiXCR and keeps one entry per CDR3 protein. The sample contains 470,000 or so distinct CDR3 sequences, more than 15% of which appear only once. The sample was PBMCs or a T cell subset sorted from them (not recorded which). The receptors derive from a man between 18 and 35 years old who had mild COVID-19 (a few samples of this study predate the infection). Cell type and time point are not known.

Only a few counts were recorded for this clonotype. CDR3 nucleotide sequence: TGCGCCAGCAGCCCGCAGGGGGGATACACAGATACGCAGTATTTT. It codes for CASSPQGGYTDTQYF. The J gene is TRBJ2-3, the V gene TRBV4-1; D possibly corresponds to TRBD1 (7 bases). CDR1 and CDR2 (germline): MGHRA, YSYEKL. This CDR3 has 15 amino acids. The germline V and J ends were trimmed by 4 bases and 2 bases, with 13 bases remaining between them.

This clonotype was picked up a small number of times. CDR3 in DNA: TGCGCCAGCAGCCAAGATGGCAGGGCGGGTGCAACTAATGAAAAACTGTTTTTT. Amino acid sequence: CASSQDGRAGATNEKLFF. The chain employs TRBV4-1 and TRBJ1-4; a possible D gene is TRBD1 (5 bases). This CDR3 region has 18 residues. Trimming pared 0 bases from V and 0 bases from J, leaving 14 bases between. Germline V gene lookup returns CDR1 MGHRA and CDR2 YSYEKL.

This sequence joins TRBV6-5 and TRBJ2-5; tentatively, D is TRBD1 (6 bases). The CDR3 totals 11 residues. Trimming took off 7 bases at V and 12 bases at J, with 15 bases between the two ends. Per germline, CDR1 MNHEY and CDR2 SVGAGI. The CDR3 DNA reads TGTGCCAGCACCGACGGGCAGGGGAAGTACTTC. It yields the protein CASTDGQGKYF.

This clonotype was found a few times. At one end, the junction sequence differs from germline, possibly due to a read error. The rearrangement links TRBV20-1 to TRBJ1-6; 8 bases match TRBD1. This CDR3 contains 17 residues. CDR1 and CDR2 (germline): DFQATT, SNEGSKA (reference sequence). The CDR3 nucleotides read TGCAGTGCTAGAGGACTTGGACAGGGAAGTTCGCGGTCACCCATCCACTTT. Translated: CSARGLGQGSSRSPIHF.

This clonotype was counted between two and nine times. The rearrangement joins TRBV5-1 to TRBJ1-1; D not certain. Germline V CDR1 and CDR2: SGHRS, YFSETQ. This CDR3 is built from 13 residues. V was trimmed by 4 bases and J by 2 bases, leaving 9 bases between them. The chain's CDR3 is CASSIQLNTEAFF. CDR3 DNA: TGCGCCAGCAGCATACAATTAAACACTGAAGCTTTCTTT.

In its sample, this clonotype was seen a few times. The rearrangement joins TRBV21-1 to TRBJ2-1. TRBV21-1 is tagged as a pseudogene. The CDR3 sequence is 15 residues long. CDR3 residues: CASSKGQVRVNEQFF. The DNA of the CDR3 is TGTGCCAGCAGCAAAGGGCAGGTCCGAGTCAATGAGCAGTTCTTC.

Written as DNA, the CDR3 is TGTGCCAGCAGTTTAGTGGTCGGTAGCACAGATACGCAGTATTTT. Protein sequence: CASSLVVGSTDTQYF. The chain couples TRBV27 to TRBJ2-3; D unresolved. CDR1 is MNHEY, CDR2 SMNVEV, per germline (reference sequence). The CDR3 contains 15 residues. The V end was cut by 2 bases, the J end by 0 bases, with 9 bases between.

This clonotype was seen only once. This chain uses TRBV7-9 with TRBJ2-7, with D possibly matching TRBD2 (5 bases). The V end was cut by 5 bases, the J end by 6 bases, with 14 bases between. The CDR3 length is 13 residues. CDR1 and CDR2 (germline): SEHNR, FQNEAQ (reference sequence). In DNA form, the CDR3 reads TGTGCCAGCAGCCGCGGACTCGGCCTCGAGCAGTACTTC. This codes for CASSRGLGLEQYF.

This clonotype was picked up a small number of times. The rearrangement joins TRBV4-3 to TRBJ2-7; D is possibly TRBD1 (6 bases). The CDR3 runs 14 residues. The V gene lost 0 bases and the J gene lost 2 bases, with 8 bases spanning the gap. Germline V lookup: CDR1 LGHNA, CDR2 YSLEER. In nucleotides, the CDR3 is TGCGCCAGCAGCCAAGATAGGACAGCCTACGAGCAGTACTTC. Its translation: CASSQDRTAYEQYF.

The chain couples TRBV28 to TRBJ1-2, with 10 bases fitting TRBD1. The V gene's germline CDR1 is MDHEN and CDR2 SYDVKM. The V and J ends lost 2 bases and 4 bases, in that order; junction bases with no gene match: 7. The CDR3 sequence is 16 residues long. CDR3 loop: CASSLRIDRGLYGYTF. In nucleotides, the CDR3 is TGTGCCAGCAGTTTACGAATTGACAGGGGGCTCTATGGCTACACCTTC.

This clonotype was observed a handful of times. The chain carries TRBV9 and TRBJ2-2; perhaps TRBD1 as D (6 bases). Per the germline V gene, CDR1 is SGDLS and CDR2 is YYNGEE. This CDR3 has 15 amino acids. V lost 3 bases, J lost 1 base, and 10 bases lay in between. The CDR3 is CASSGDIRNTGELFF. The CDR3 DNA follows: TGTGCCAGCAGCGGGGACATCCGGAACACCGGGGAGCTGTTTTTT. The complete variable domain, with remaining parts taken from reference TRBV9 and TRBJ2-2, reads DSGVTQTPKHLITATGQRVTLRCSPRSGDLSVYWYQQSLDQGLQFLIQYYNGEERAKGNILERFSAQQFPDLHSELNLSSLELGDSALYFCASSGDIRNTGELFFGEGSRLTVL.

CDR3 sequence (DNA): TGTGCCAGCAGCGTAGGGATGGGGGAGCAGTACTTC. Translation: CASSVGMGEQYF. The genes are TRBV9 and TRBJ2-7; D remains ambiguous. The CDR3 has 12 amino acids. Trimming removed 0 bases from V and 7 bases from J, with 8 bases in between. Per germline, CDR1 SGDLS and CDR2 YYNGEE.

This sequence joins TRBV7-9 and TRBJ2-1; weak D call: TRBD1 (6 bases). V was shortened by 5 bases and J by 8 bases, with 25 bases between the two germline ends. There are 17 residues in the CDR3. Germline V gives CDR1 SEHNR, CDR2 FQNEAQ (reference sequence). In DNA form, the CDR3 reads TGTGCCAGCAGCCAACCGAGGGGCTCTGCAGGGGTCGATGAGCAGTTCTTC. Translating gives CASSQPRGSAGVDEQFF.

This clonotype showed up just a few times. CDR3 DNA sequence: TGTGCCAGCACCGAGGGGGGATTTAACTATGGCTACACCTTC. The encoded protein is CASTEGGFNYGYTF. V gene TRBV9 combines with J gene TRBJ1-2, with D maybe TRBD1 (6 bases). Germline values: CDR1 SGDLS, CDR2 YYNGEE. The CDR3 runs to 14 residues. Trimming pared 6 bases from V and 1 base from J, leaving 13 bases between.

This clonotype was seen more than once but under ten times. The rearrangement links TRBV10-3 to TRBJ2-7; D might be TRBD2 (6 bases). The CDR3 totals 13 residues. Germline CDR1 and CDR2: ENHRY and SYGVKD. Deletions cut 6 bases from V and 0 bases from J, with 9 bases between. CDR3 protein: CAISGGDSYEQYF. CDR3 in DNA: TGTGCCATCAGCGGGGGAGACTCCTACGAGCAGTACTTC.

Only a few counts were recorded for this clonotype. V and J are TRBV20-1 and TRBJ2-1; D ambiguous. V gave up 3 bases and J gave up 6 bases, with 6 bases separating them. Germline loops: CDR1 DFQATT, CDR2 SNEGSKA (reference sequence). This CDR3 region has 11 residues. The CDR3 loop reads CSARSGNEQFF. The CDR3 nucleotides read TGCAGTGCTAGGTCGGGCAATGAGCAGTTCTTC.

The V gene is TRBV20-1, the J gene TRBJ1-1, with D possibly being TRBD1 (6 bases). This CDR3 region has 12 residues. Trimming removed 4 bases from V and 7 bases from J, with 13 bases in between. CDR1 and CDR2 (germline): DFQATT, SNEGSKA (reference sequence). DNA for the CDR3: TGCAGTGCTACACACAGGGTTATTGAAGCTTTCTTT. Residues: CSATHRVIEAFF.

This clonotype showed up just a few times. This rearrangement joins TRBV7-2 to TRBJ2-1; 12 nucleotides align to TRBD2. Germline CDR1 is SGHTA and CDR2 is FQGNSA. V shed 4 bases, J shed 5 bases, and the junction held 9 bases outside the gene matches. The CDR3 loop spans 17 amino acids. The CDR3 DNA reads TGTGCCAGCAGCTCATGGCCCGGACTAGCGGGGAACAATGAGCAGTTCTTC. Translated, it gives CASSSWPGLAGNNEQFF.

The V call is TRBV6-5, the J call TRBJ2-5; possibly TRBD2 for D (5 bases). The V end lost 0 bases, the J end lost 5 bases, and 10 bases lay between the germline ends. Germline V lookup: CDR1 MNHEY, CDR2 SVGAGI. This CDR3 region has 14 residues. The CDR3: CASSYSTRMETQYF. The CDR3 bases are TGTGCCAGCAGTTACTCCACTAGGATGGAGACCCAGTACTTC.

The V and J genes are TRBV2 and TRBJ2-7; D is undetermined. V lost 9 bases to trimming and J lost 2 bases, with 11 bases between them. CDR1 and CDR2 (germline): SNHLY, FYNNEI. This CDR3 is 12 amino acids long. The CDR3 protein is CASSNRAYEQYF. DNA of the CDR3: TGTGCCAGTTCGAACCGCGCCTACGAGCAGTACTTC. Full variable domain (outside the CDR3, taken from reference TRBV2 and TRBJ2-7): EPEVTQTPSHQVTQMGQEVILRCVPISNHLYFYWYRQILGQKVEFLVSFYNNEISEKSEIFDDQFSVERPDGSNFTLKIRSTKLEDSAMYFCASSNRAYEQYFGPGTRLTVT.

This clonotype was counted only a few times. This chain uses TRBV29-1 with TRBJ2-5; weak D call: TRBD2 (6 bases). Deletions cut 4 bases from V and 3 bases from J, with 12 bases between. In germline, CDR1 is SQVTM, CDR2 ANQGSEA. CDR3 length: 13 amino acids. The CDR3 sequence is CSVVGWGEETQYF. In nucleotides, the CDR3 is TGCAGCGTTGTTGGATGGGGGGAAGAGACCCAGTACTTC.

The chain combines TRBV5-4 with TRBJ2-5; D call uncertain. V was cut by 0 bases and J by 5 bases, with 11 bases left in between. The CDR3 spans 14 residues. Germline V lookup: CDR1 SGHNT, CDR2 YYREEE (reference sequence). The CDR3 DNA reads as TGTGCCAGCAGCTTGGTACCCGAGCTCGAGACCCAGTACTTC. Translating it yields CASSLVPELETQYF.

On this clonotype itself: A read error may account for a junction end that differs from germline. The chain employs TRBV7-3 and TRBJ1-6, with unresolved D. The CDR3 runs 14 residues. Germline loops: CDR1 SGHTA, CDR2 FQGTGA. CDR3 residues: CASSLSAQVPRLFF. CDR3 in DNA: TGTGCCAGCAGCTTATCAGCGCAGGTTCCCCGGTTGTTCTTT.

This clonotype turned up a few times. The chain is built from TRBV18 and TRBJ2-3; TRBD1 or TRBD2 may be the D gene (5 bases each). The CDR3 contains 15 residues. The V end lost 2 bases, the J end lost 3 bases, and 12 bases lay between the germline ends. Germline V gene lookup returns CDR1 KGHSH and CDR2 LQKENI. The CDR3 is CASSPVPGPTDTQYF. CDR3 sequence (DNA): TGTGCCAGCTCACCAGTTCCGGGGCCGACAGATACGCAGTATTTT.

This clonotype was found a few times. The chain employs TRBV6-4 and TRBJ1-2; 11 nucleotides match TRBD1. The J segment lost 11 bases and the V segment lost 2 bases, leaving 7 bases of the junction unmatched. This CDR3 spans 14 amino acids. Looked up from germline, CDR1 is MRHNA and CDR2 is SNTAGT. The chain's CDR3 is CASSDAAGTGGYTF. The CDR3 coding sequence is TGTGCCAGCAGTGACGCGGCCGGGACAGGGGGTTACACCTTC.

The chain joins TRBV4-3 to TRBJ2-3; 10 bases map to TRBD1. CDR1 and CDR2 from the germline V gene are LGHNA and YSLEER. Trimming removed 2 bases from V and 6 bases from J; junction bases left unmatched: 8. The CDR3 spans 16 residues. CDR3 amino acids: CASSQLFGTGDDTQYF. In DNA form, the CDR3 reads TGCGCCAGCAGCCAATTGTTCGGGACAGGGGATGATACGCAGTATTTT.

The V gene is TRBV7-2, the J gene TRBJ1-5; unclear D gene. Germline V CDR1 and CDR2: SGHTA, FQGNSA. This CDR3 spans 12 amino acids. V lost 3 bases to trimming and J lost 4 bases, with 4 bases between them. CDR3 sequence reads: CASSFVNQPQHF. The CDR3, as DNA: TGTGCCAGCAGCTTCGTTAATCAGCCCCAGCATTTT.